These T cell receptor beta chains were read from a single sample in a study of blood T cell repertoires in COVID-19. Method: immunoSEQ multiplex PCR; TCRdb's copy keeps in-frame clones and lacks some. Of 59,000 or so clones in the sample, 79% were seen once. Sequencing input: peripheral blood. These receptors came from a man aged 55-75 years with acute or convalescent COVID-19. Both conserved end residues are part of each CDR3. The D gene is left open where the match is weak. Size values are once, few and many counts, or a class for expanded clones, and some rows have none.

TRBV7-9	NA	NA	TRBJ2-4	TGTGCCAGCAGCTCGACGGACAGCAAAAACATTCAGTACTTC	CASSSTDSKNIQYF
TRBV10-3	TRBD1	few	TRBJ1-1	TGTGCCAATCAACTGGACAGGTCTACTGAAGCTTTCTTT	CANQLDRSTEAFF
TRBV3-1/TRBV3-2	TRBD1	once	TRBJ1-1	TGTGCCAGCAGCCGGGGGACAGGGGCGCTCCAAGCTTTCTTT	CASSRGTGALQAFF
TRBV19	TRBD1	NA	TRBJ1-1	TGTGCCAGTAGTCGGGACAGGGAGAACACTGAAGCTTTCTTT	CASSRDRENTEAFF
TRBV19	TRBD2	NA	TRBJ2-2	TGTGCCAGTACTCCGAGGTCTATCCGGGAGGGCCTGACGGGGGAGCTGTTTTTT	CASTPRSIREGLTGELFF
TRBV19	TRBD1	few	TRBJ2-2	TGTGCCAGTAGTAGGGAAGACAGGGGTCATGGGGAGCTGTTTTTT	CASSREDRGHGELFF
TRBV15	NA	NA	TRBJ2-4	TGTGCCACCAGCGGGGGACAAGTTCTAGCCAAAAACATTCAGTACTTC	CATSGGQVLAKNIQYF
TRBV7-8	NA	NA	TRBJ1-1	TGTGCCAGCAGCTTTATGGGGTGGGAGGCTGAAGCTTTCTTT	CASSFMGWEAEAFF
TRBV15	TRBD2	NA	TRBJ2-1	TGTGCCACCAGCTCCCCTCAGCGGGAGAGGTACAATGAGCAGTTCTTC	CATSSPQRERYNEQFF
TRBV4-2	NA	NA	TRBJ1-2	TGTGCCAGCAGCCAAGGACAGAAAACGTATGGCTACACCTTC	CASSQGQKTYGYTF
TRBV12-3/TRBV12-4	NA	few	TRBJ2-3	TGTGCCAGCAGTTTCCGAGGGGATACGCAGTATTTT	CASSFRGDTQYF
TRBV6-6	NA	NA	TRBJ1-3	TGTGCCAGCTTCGGCTCTGGAAACACCATATATTTT	CASFGSGNTIYF
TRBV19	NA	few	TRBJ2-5	TGTGCCAGTAGTATAGCCGGGACTTCTATTCTGGAGACCCAGTACTTC	CASSIAGTSILETQYF
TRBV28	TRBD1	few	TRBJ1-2	TGTGCCAGCAGTTTAACCTACGGACAGGGCATCTATGGCTACACCTTC	CASSLTYGQGIYGYTF
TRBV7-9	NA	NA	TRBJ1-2	TGTGCCAGCAGCTTAATTACATATGGCTACACCTTC	CASSLITYGYTF
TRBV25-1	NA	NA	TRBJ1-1	TGTGCCAGCAGCCAGGGGTGGGGCACTGAAGCTTTCTTT	CASSQGWGTEAFF
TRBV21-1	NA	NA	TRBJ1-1	TGTGCCAGCAGCCGGGTTATCAGCTACCCGAACACTGAAGCTTTCTTT	CASSRVISYPNTEAFF
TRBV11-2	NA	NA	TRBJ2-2	TGTGCCAGCAGCTTAAATCCAACGAACACCGGGGAGCTGTTTTTT	CASSLNPTNTGELFF
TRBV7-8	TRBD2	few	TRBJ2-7	TGTGCCAGCAGCTTATTTCAGCGGGAGAGCAGGCAGTACTTC	CASSLFQRESRQYF
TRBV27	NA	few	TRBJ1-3	TGTGCCAGCACGGGTCGAACCAGTGACACCATATATTTT	CASTGRTSDTIYF
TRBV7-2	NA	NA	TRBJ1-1	TGTGCCAGCAGCTTAGAACCCCTCAGGGGTGAAGCTTTCTTT	CASSLEPLRGEAFF
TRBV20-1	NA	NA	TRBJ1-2	TGCAGTGCTAGGGGCTACGTTGGCTACACCTTC	CSARGYVGYTF
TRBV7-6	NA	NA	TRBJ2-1	TGTGCCAGCAGCCCTATTCCGGGAGCGGACAATGAGCAGTTCTTC	CASSPIPGADNEQFF
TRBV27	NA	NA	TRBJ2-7	TGTGCCAGCAGCGTCTGGGGGCCCCGGGCGAACTACGAGCAGTACTTC	CASSVWGPRANYEQYF
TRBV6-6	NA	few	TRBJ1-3	TGTGCCAGCAGTTACTCGGGCGAAAGCTCTGGAAACACCATATATTTT	CASSYSGESSGNTIYF
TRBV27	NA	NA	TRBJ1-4	TGTGCCAGCAGTTTATTGGGGGAGGGGAAAACTAATGAAAAACTGTTTTTT	CASSLLGEGKTNEKLFF
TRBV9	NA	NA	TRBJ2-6	TGTGCCAGCAGCGCCTCGGGTGCCAACGTCCTGACTTTC	CASSASGANVLTF
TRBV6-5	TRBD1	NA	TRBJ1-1	TGTGCCAGCAGTTTCCTGACAGGGGAAGCTTTCTTT	CASSFLTGEAFF
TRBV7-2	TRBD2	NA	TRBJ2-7	TGTGCCAGCAGCTTAATGGGAGGGAGGAACTCCTACGAGCAGTACTTC	CASSLMGGRNSYEQYF
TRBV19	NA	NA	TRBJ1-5	TGTGCCAGCGCCGACAGGAGCAATCAGCCCCAGCATTTT	CASADRSNQPQHF
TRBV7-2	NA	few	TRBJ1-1	TGTGCCAGCAGGCCCCAGGCTGTTGGTGACACTGAAGCTTTCTTT	CASRPQAVGDTEAFF
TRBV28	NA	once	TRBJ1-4	TGTGCCAGCACCACTCCGGGTTCTGAAAAACTGTTTTTT	CASTTPGSEKLFF
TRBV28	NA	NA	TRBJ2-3	TGTGCCAGCAACCTACAGGGAAAACCGCAGTATTTT	CASNLQGKPQYF
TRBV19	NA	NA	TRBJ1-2	TGTGCCAGTAGTATCGAGGTTTCTGGTGGCTACACCTTC	CASSIEVSGGYTF
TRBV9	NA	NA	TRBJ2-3	TGTGCCAGCAGCTCAGGGGATACGCAGTATTTT	CASSSGDTQYF
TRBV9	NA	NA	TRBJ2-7	TGTGCCAGCAGCGGAGGAAGGACTACCCGAATCTACGAGCAGTACTTC	CASSGGRTTRIYEQYF
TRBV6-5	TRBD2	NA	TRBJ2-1	TGTGCCAGCAGTTACGGGACTAGCGGGGGGAACAATGAGCAGTTCTTC	CASSYGTSGGNNEQFF
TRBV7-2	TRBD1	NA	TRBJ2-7	TGTGCCAGCAGTCGGACAGGGAATGTATACGAGCAGTACTTC	CASSRTGNVYEQYF
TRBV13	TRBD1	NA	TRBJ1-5	TGTGCCAGCAGCTACAGGGGGAATCAGCCCCAGCATTTT	CASSYRGNQPQHF
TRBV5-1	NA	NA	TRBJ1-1	TGCGCCAGCAGTCGGACAGAAAAGACTGAAGCTTTCTTT	CASSRTEKTEAFF
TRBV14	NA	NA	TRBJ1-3	TGTGCCAGCAGCCAAGATTCGGGAAACACCATATATTTT	CASSQDSGNTIYF
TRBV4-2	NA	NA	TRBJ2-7	TGTGCCAGCAGCCAAGAGGGGACTGAGGACGAGCAGTACTTC	CASSQEGTEDEQYF
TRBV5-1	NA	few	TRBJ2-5	TGCGCCAGCAGCTCCCAGGGGACCGAGGAGACCCAGTACTTC	CASSSQGTEETQYF
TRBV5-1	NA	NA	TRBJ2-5	TGCGCCAGCAGCCTATCGCAAGAGACCCAGTACTTC	CASSLSQETQYF
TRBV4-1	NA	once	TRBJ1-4	TGCGCCAGCAGCCAAGGGGCAGAGCCCGTTAGAAAACTGTTTTTT	CASSQGAEPVRKLFF
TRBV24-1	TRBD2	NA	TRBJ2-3	TGTGCCACCAGTGATCTTAAGACTAGCGGGATCACAGATACGCAGTATTTT	CATSDLKTSGITDTQYF
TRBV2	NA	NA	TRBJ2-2	TGTGCCAGCAGACCTAGCGACACCGGGGAGCTGTTTTTT	CASRPSDTGELFF
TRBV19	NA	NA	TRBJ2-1	TGTGCCAGTAGTATAGGAGAGAGCTCCTACAATGAGCAGTTCTTC	CASSIGESSYNEQFF